The 21 T cell receptor beta chains below were found in one sample sequenced in a study of T cell responses to AZD1222 COVID-19 vaccine. Here immunoSEQ multiplex PCR was the method, and the copy in TCRdb shows in-frame clones only, minus some. Counted here are 95,000 to 150,000 clones, 70% to 90% occurring once; the ten biggest clones make up about 8.6%. Sample: peripheral blood, taken on day 0 of AZD1222 vaccination. All receptors derive from an adult in good health.

The chain carries TRBV5-6 and TRBJ2-5; D remains ambiguous. Germline V lookup: CDR1 SGHDT, CDR2 YYEEEE. V lost 4 bases to trimming and J lost 1 base, with 17 bases between them. CDR3 length: 16 amino acids. CDR3 sequence: CASSRRLLGAQETQYF. Written as DNA, the CDR3 is TGTGCCAGCAGCCGGAGACTCCTGGGTGCCCAAGAGACCCAGTACTTC.

The genes are TRBV5-4 and TRBJ2-3; D perhaps matches TRBD2 (6 bases). V was cut by 1 base and J by 1 base, with 7 bases left in between. The CDR3 is 14 amino acids. Germline-derived CDR1 and CDR2 are SGHNT and YYREEE (reference sequence). CDR3 protein: CASSLSSGTDTQYF. In DNA form, the CDR3 reads TGTGCCAGCAGCTTGTCTAGCGGCACAGATACGCAGTATTTT.

The gene calls are TRBV6-2 or TRBV6-3 and TRBJ2-7; D remains unclear. The CDR3 spans 14 residues. V lost 5 bases, J lost 4 bases, and 15 bases lay in between. Germline V lookup: CDR1 MNHEY, CDR2 SVGEGT. The CDR3 is CASSETLRPYEQYF. Here the CDR3 DNA reads TGTGCCAGCAGTGAGACTCTACGACCGTACGAGCAGTACTTC.

The chain carries TRBV7-9 and TRBJ1-5; tentatively, D is TRBD1 (5 bases). V dropped 1 base and J dropped 2 bases, with 12 bases sitting between them. Germline V gives CDR1 SEHNR, CDR2 FQNEAQ (reference sequence). The CDR3 consists of 16 residues. CDR3 nucleotide sequence: TGTGCCAGCAGCTTAGATCTGGGACGGGGCAATCAGCCCCAGCATTTT. This codes for CASSLDLGRGNQPQHF.

The chain carries TRBV6-1 and TRBJ1-5; D is perhaps TRBD1 (5 bases). CDR3 length equals 17 residues. Trimming took 3 bases from V and 3 from J, leaving 18 bases between them. Germline CDR1 reads MNHNS; CDR2 reads SASEGT. The CDR3 spells CASSEGLGGFVNQPQHF. CDR3 in DNA: TGTGCCAGCAGTGAGGGACTGGGGGGATTTGTCAATCAGCCCCAGCATTTT.

This chain links TRBV5-4 with TRBJ2-7, with 9 bases that match TRBD1. Germline lookup yields CDR1 SGHNT and CDR2 YYREEE (reference sequence). The junction had 1 base not matched to a gene; V was cut back by 0 bases and J by 0 bases. The CDR3 spans 15 residues. The CDR3 nucleotides read TGTGCCAGCAGCTTGGGGACAGGGGTCTCCTACGAGCAGTACTTC. This translates into CASSLGTGVSYEQYF.

The rearrangement links TRBV19 to TRBJ2-7; the D gene is possibly TRBD1 (5 bases). CDR3 length: 14 residues. CDR1 is LNHDA, CDR2 SQIVND, per germline (reference sequence). The V and J ends lost 4 bases and 3 bases respectively, with 13 bases between them. The CDR3 here is CASSTGHSLYEQYF. CDR3 nucleotides: TGTGCCAGTAGTACTGGACATAGTCTCTACGAGCAGTACTTC.

This chain uses TRBV6-2 or TRBV6-3 with TRBJ2-2, with a weak D call TRBD1 (6 bases). Germline V CDR1 and CDR2: MNHEY, SVGEGT. The CDR3 has 16 amino acids. V dropped 5 bases and J dropped 4 bases, with 17 bases sitting between them. The CDR3 bases are TGTGCCAGCAGTCTAACAGGGTTGAGGGCCACCGGGGAGCTGTTTTTT. As protein: CASSLTGLRATGELFF.

V gene TRBV6-2 or TRBV6-3 combines with J gene TRBJ2-7; D perhaps matches TRBD2 (6 bases). V dropped 2 bases and J dropped 3 bases, with 14 bases sitting between them. The CDR3 is 15 amino acids. The germline gives CDR1 MNHEY, CDR2 SVGEGT. The CDR3 DNA is TGTGCCAGCAGTTACCCGGCTCGGGGGAACTACGAGCAGTACTTC. Translation: CASSYPARGNYEQYF.

This clone appeared once. The rearrangement joins TRBV28 to TRBJ1-5; D uncertain. The CDR3 spans 15 residues. V lost 3 bases and J 0 bases, leaving 9 bases between the germline ends. In germline, CDR1 is MDHEN, CDR2 SYDVKM. The CDR3 DNA reads TGTGCCAGCAGTTTGCCCGAATCTAGCAATCAGCCCCAGCATTTT. This gives the protein CASSLPESSNQPQHF.

A remark on this clone: No conserved phenylalanine or tryptophan is present at the end of the CDR3, so a read error is the likely explanation. No DNA is shown, since the ends of the CDR3 on it are uncertain; the CDR3 is the one TCRdb lists. This chain joins TRBV6-6 and TRBJ1-1; the D call of TRBD1 is as the table states it, not checked on the DNA. Per the germline V gene, CDR1 is MNHNY and CDR2 is SVGAGI (reference sequence). The CDR3 length is 11 residues, termini included. CDR3 residues: CASSYSTSPIL.

The chain joins TRBV3-1 (or the pseudogene TRBV3-2) to TRBJ1-6; possibly TRBD1 for D (5 bases). Germline V lookup: CDR1 LGHDT, CDR2 YNNKEL (reference sequence). The CDR3 spans 16 residues. With 0 bases removed from V and 5 bases from J, the gap between germline ends came to 11 bases. The CDR3 DNA is TGTGCCAGCAGCCAAGATTGGGGCGTAAATAATTCACCCCTCCACTTT. Protein sequence: CASSQDWGVNNSPLHF.

This chain joins TRBV30 and TRBJ1-6, with TRBD1 matching 7 bases. The V and J ends lost 0 bases and 6 bases, in that order; junction bases with no gene match: 8. Germline V gene lookup returns CDR1 GTSNPN and CDR2 SVGIG (reference sequence). The CDR3 consists of 16 residues. The CDR3 region is CAWSVSQGVLNSPLHF. CDR3 nucleotides: TGTGCCTGGAGTGTATCGCAGGGGGTTCTTAATTCACCCCTCCACTTT.

V usage is TRBV5-4 and J usage is TRBJ2-1; the match to TRBD1 covers 9 bases. The CDR3 is made up of 18 amino acids. The trim removed 0 bases at V and 6 bases at J, leaving 13 bases unmatched. CDR1 and CDR2 from the germline V gene are SGHNT and YYREEE (reference sequence). CDR3 sequence reads: CASSLGYVWTGAFNEQFF. CDR3 DNA sequence: TGTGCCAGCAGCTTGGGGTATGTCTGGACAGGGGCCTTCAATGAGCAGTTCTTC.

The CDR3 loop reads CASRRASGLAGDETQYF. In DNA, the CDR3 is TGTGCCAGCAGACGAGCCTCGGGACTAGCGGGGGACGAGACCCAGTACTTC. The chain combines TRBV3-1 (or the pseudogene TRBV3-2) with TRBJ2-5; 14 bases are shared with TRBD2. Trimming removed 6 bases from V and 5 bases from J; junction bases left unmatched: 11. CDR3 length: 17 amino acids. Germline loops: CDR1 LGHDT, CDR2 YNNKEL (reference sequence).

The chain recombines TRBV5-6 with TRBJ1-4; a possible D gene is TRBD1 (6 bases). V lost 4 bases and J 0 bases, leaving 10 bases between the germline ends. Germline-derived CDR1 and CDR2 are SGHDT and YYEEEE. CDR3 length equals 15 residues. The CDR3 DNA follows: TGTGCCAGCAGCGAACAGGGAACAACTAATGAAAAACTGTTTTTT. This encodes CASSEQGTTNEKLFF.

The chain has TRBV3-1 (or the pseudogene TRBV3-2) and TRBJ1-6, with 8 bases fitting TRBD1. The germline CDR1 and CDR2 sequences are LGHDT and YNNKEL (reference sequence). V shed 6 bases, J shed 1 base, and the junction held 5 bases outside the gene matches. The CDR3 is made up of 16 amino acids. The CDR3 protein is CASRTGEGSYNSPLHF. As DNA, the CDR3 is TGTGCCAGCAGGACAGGGGAGGGGTCCTATAATTCACCCCTCCACTTT.

This chain links TRBV5-1 with TRBJ2-5; D not resolved. The CDR3 totals 11 residues. The V gene lost 2 bases and the J gene lost 4 bases, with 3 bases spanning the gap. Germline V gene data show CDR1 as SGHRS and CDR2 as YFSETQ. The CDR3 spells CASSFSETQYF. The CDR3 nucleotides are TGCGCCAGCAGCTTCTCAGAGACCCAGTACTTC.

The DNA of the CDR3 is TGTGCCGTCCGCCAGGGAAGACATCAGCCCCAGCATTTT. Amino acid sequence: CAVRQGRHQPQHF. V usage is TRBV19 and J usage is TRBJ1-5, with D possibly matching TRBD1 (5 bases). CDR1 and CDR2 from the germline V gene are LNHDA and SQIVND (reference sequence). V lost 11 bases, J lost 5 bases, and 16 bases lay in between. There are 13 residues in the CDR3.

The chain recombines TRBV24-1 with TRBJ2-1; D might be TRBD2 (5 bases). Germline V lookup: CDR1 KGHDR, CDR2 SFDVKD. This CDR3 has 16 residues. The germline V and J ends were trimmed by 5 bases and 4 bases, with 17 bases remaining between them. This chain's CDR3 is CATSAAEASLYNEQFF. DNA for the CDR3: TGTGCCACCAGTGCAGCGGAAGCAAGTCTGTACAATGAGCAGTTCTTC.

V usage is TRBV7-2 and J usage is TRBJ2-3; possibly TRBD2 for D (5 bases). CDR1 and CDR2 from the germline V gene are SGHTA and FQGNSA. This CDR3 is 15 amino acids long. Trimming took off 10 bases at V and 2 bases at J, with 19 bases between the two ends. As DNA, the CDR3 is TGTGCCACCGGAGAACGTGGAGGAGACACAGATACGCAGTATTTT. It encodes CATGERGGDTDTQYF. The full variable domain, in which reference TRBV7-2 and TRBJ2-3 provide the parts outside the CDR3, is GAGVSQSPSNKVTEKGKDVELRCDPISGHTALYWYRQSLGQGLEFLIYFQGNSAPDKSGLPSDRFSAERTGGSVSTLTIQRTQQEDSAVYLCATGERGGDTDTQYFGPGTRLTVL.